This TCR beta chain was found in a study of cytomegalovirus exposure and HLA in healthy donors (dated by TCRdb to the late 2010s). Turning to the overall study: According to a later analysis, one platform produced both the 110 or so validation repertoires and the roughly 640 repertoires of the first cohort. The aim of the study was to test whether cataloging public T cell receptors could identify signatures of past pathogen exposure. A separate validation cohort of roughly 120 different subjects was used in addition to the roughly 620-subject first cohort. The study combined high-throughput TCR immunosequencing, statistical association of individual TCRs with disease status, and machine learning to predict cytomegalovirus infection status. What the study reported, not specific to this receptor: While some public TCRs were present in many individuals, most TCR sequences turned up only very rarely across donors. The authors suggested that the approach could potentially be generalized to other disease states and immunological phenotypes. Cytomegalovirus status was reported to be diagnosed by the classifier with high specificity and sensitivity in both the original and validation cohorts. A few of the identified cytomegalovirus-associated TCR beta chains were confirmed in vitro to be specific for cytomegalovirus antigens. Of the cluster scores, roughly 95% were above 0 in a later analysis, which found that TCRs clustered in the first cohort also tended to co-occur in the roughly 130 validation repertoires. A later analysis lacked HLA typing for the validation cohort, so it scored co-occurrence in that cohort across all 130 or so repertoires. In the study, roughly 160 TCR beta chains were listed as associated with cytomegalovirus.

The donors belonged to the validation cohort of 120 subjects, which was separate from the approximately 610-subject first cohort. Per the germline V gene, SGHDT is the CDR1 and YYEEEE is the CDR2. Relative to germline, V is missing 5 bases and J is missing 7 bases, with 7 bases of the junction outside any gene match. Measured from the cysteine to the phenylalanine, the CDR3 is 16 residues long. Only the CDR3 DNA stays, 48 bases, in frame from base 1. Libraries were constructed by the immunoSEQ multiplex PCR assay. Processing in the source paper ran as follows. A statistical classification framework was built for diagnosing cytomegalovirus status from the catalog of TCR beta chain sequences. The immuneACCESS repertoire file appears here via TCRdb, limited to in-frame rearrangements. These files lack a portion of the clones; in checked studies, under half of the deficit traces to unresolved V genes, and the cause of the others is not known. V and J calls and clone size are those listed in that table; D and trimming were worked out from the DNA. This sample lists over 200,000 clones; 88% were detected once. The ten most abundant clones make up 2.9% of the sample.

On this clone: There is no known antigen for this receptor. Base qualities are not at hand, and no much larger clone is one base apart.

The sample was PBMCs. The chain links TRBV5-6 with TRBJ2-1; a stretch of 15 junction bases matches TRBD2. The TCR was taken from a woman aged 18-29 years in good health and CMV-seronegative. CDR3 loop: CASSYGTSGRRNEQFF. The base sequence is TGTGCCAGCAGTTACGGGACTAGCGGGAGGAGGAATGAGCAGTTCTTC.